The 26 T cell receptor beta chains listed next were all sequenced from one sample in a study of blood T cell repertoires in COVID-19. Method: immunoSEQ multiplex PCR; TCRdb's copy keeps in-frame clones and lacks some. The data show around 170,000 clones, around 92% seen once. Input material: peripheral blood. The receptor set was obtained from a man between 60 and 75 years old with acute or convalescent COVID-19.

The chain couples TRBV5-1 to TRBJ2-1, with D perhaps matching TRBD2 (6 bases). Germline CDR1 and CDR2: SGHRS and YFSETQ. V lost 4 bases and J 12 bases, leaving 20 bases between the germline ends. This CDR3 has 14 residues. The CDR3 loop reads CASSPRAAGGWQFF. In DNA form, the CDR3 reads TGCGCCAGCAGCCCCAGAGCAGCGGGTGGGTGGCAGTTCTTC.

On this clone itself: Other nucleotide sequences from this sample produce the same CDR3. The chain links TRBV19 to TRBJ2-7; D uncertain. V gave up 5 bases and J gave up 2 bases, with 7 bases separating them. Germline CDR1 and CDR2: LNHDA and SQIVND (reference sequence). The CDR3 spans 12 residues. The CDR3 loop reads CASSSPTYEQYF. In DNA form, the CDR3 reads TGTGCCAGTAGTTCCCCCACCTACGAGCAGTACTTC.

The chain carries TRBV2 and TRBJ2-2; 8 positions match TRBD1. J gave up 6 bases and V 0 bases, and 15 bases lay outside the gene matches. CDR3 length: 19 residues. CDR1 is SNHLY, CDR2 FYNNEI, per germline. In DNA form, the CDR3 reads TGTGCCAGCAGTGAAGCGCTGTCAGGGGGCTGGGGGAAGGCCGGGGAGCTGTTTTTT. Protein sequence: CASSEALSGGWGKAGELFF.

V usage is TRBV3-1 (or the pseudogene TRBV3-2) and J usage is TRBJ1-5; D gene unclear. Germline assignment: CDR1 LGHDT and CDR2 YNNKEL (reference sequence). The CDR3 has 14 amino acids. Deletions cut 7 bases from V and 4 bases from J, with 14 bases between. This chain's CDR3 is CASTAGWSNQPQHF. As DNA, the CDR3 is TGTGCCAGCACCGCGGGCTGGTCGAATCAGCCCCAGCATTTT.

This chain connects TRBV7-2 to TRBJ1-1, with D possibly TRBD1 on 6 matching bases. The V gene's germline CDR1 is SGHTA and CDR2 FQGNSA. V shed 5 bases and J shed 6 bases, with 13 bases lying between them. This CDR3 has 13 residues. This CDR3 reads CASSGKQGSEAFF. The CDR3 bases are TGTGCCAGCAGCGGTAAACAGGGCTCTGAAGCTTTCTTT.

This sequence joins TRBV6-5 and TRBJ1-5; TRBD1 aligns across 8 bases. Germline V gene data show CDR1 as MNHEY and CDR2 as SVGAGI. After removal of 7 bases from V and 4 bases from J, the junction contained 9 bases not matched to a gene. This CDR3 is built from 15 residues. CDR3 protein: CASTTRQGSNQPQHF. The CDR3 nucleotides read TGTGCCAGCACAACGAGACAGGGGTCAAATCAGCCCCAGCATTTT.

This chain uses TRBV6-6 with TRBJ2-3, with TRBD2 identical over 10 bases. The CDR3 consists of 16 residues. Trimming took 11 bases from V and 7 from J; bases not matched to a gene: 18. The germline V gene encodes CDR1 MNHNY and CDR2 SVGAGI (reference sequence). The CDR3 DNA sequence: TGTGCCGGAAGGGACTCAAGCGGGGGGGACGCTTATACGCAGTATTTT. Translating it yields CAGRDSSGGDAYTQYF.

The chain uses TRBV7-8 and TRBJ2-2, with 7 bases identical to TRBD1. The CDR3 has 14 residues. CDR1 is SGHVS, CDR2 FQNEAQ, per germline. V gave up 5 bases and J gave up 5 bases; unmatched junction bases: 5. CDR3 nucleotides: TGTGCCAGCAGCATCCGACAGGGAACCGGGGAGCTGTTTTTT. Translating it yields CASSIRQGTGELFF. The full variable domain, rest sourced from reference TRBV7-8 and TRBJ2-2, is GAGVSQSPRYKVAKRGQDVALRCDPISGHVSLFWYQQALGQGPEFLTYFQNEAQLDKSGLPSDRFFAERPEGSVSTLKIQRTQQEDSAVYLCASSIRQGTGELFFGEGSRLTVL.

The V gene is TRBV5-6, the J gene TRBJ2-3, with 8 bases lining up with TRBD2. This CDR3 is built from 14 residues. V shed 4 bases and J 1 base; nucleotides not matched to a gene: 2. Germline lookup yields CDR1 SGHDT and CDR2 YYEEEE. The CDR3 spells CASSARGGTDTQYF. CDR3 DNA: TGTGCCAGCAGCGCGCGGGGGGGCACAGATACGCAGTATTTT. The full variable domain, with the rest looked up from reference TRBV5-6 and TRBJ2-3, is DAGVTQSPTHLIKTRGQQVTLRCSPKSGHDTVSWYQQALGQGPQFIFQYYEEEERQRGNFPDRFSGHQFPNYSSELNVNALLLGDSALYLCASSARGGTDTQYFGPGTRLTVL.

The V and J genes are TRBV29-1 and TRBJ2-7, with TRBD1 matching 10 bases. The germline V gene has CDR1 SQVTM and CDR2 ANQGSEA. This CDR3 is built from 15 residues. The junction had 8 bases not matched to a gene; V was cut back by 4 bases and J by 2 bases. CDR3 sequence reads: CSVAGGQGLAYEQYF. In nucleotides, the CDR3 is TGCAGCGTTGCGGGGGGACAGGGGCTTGCCTACGAGCAGTACTTC.

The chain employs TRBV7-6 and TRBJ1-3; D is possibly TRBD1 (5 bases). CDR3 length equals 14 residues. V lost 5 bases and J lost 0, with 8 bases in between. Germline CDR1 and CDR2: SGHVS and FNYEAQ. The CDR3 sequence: CASSAQVSGNTIYF. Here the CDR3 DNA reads TGTGCCAGCAGCGCACAGGTCTCTGGAAACACCATATATTTT.

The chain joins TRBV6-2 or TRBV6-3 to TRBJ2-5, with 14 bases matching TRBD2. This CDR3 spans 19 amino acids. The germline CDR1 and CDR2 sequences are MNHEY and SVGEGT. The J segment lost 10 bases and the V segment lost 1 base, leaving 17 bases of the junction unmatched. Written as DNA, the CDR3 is TGTGCCAGCAGTTACTATTCAACCATCCGGACTAGCGGGGGGCACAACCAGTACTTC. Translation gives CASSYYSTIRTSGGHNQYF.

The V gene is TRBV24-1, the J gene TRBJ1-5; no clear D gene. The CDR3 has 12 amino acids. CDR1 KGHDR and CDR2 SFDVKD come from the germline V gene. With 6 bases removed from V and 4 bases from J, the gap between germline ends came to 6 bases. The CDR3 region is CATSLGNQPQHF. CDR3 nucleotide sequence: TGTGCCACCAGTCTCGGGAATCAGCCCCAGCATTTT.

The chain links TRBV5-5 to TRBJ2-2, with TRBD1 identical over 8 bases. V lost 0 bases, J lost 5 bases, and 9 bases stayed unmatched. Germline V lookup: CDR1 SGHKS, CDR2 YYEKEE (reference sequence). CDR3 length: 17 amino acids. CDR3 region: CASSLAGSGGGTGELFF. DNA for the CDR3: TGTGCCAGCAGCTTGGCCGGGTCAGGGGGCGGTACCGGGGAGCTGTTTTTT. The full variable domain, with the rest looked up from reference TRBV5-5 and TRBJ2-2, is DAGVTQSPTHLIKTRGQQVTLRCSPISGHKSVSWYQQVLGQGPQFIFQYYEKEERGRGNFPDRFSARQFPNYSSELNVNALLLGDSALYLCASSLAGSGGGTGELFFGEGSRLTVL.

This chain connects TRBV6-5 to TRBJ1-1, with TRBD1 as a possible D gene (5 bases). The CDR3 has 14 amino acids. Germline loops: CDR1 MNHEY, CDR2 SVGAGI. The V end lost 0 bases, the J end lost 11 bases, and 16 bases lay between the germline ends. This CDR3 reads CASSYSSLGLEAFF. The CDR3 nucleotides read TGTGCCAGCAGTTACTCGTCACTGGGACTAGAGGCTTTCTTT.

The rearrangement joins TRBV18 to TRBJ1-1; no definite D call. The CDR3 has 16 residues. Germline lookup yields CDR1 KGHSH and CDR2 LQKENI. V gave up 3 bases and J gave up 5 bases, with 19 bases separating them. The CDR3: CASSPAVAGRRTEAFF. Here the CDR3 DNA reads TGTGCCAGCTCACCTGCCGTGGCAGGCCGCAGGACTGAAGCTTTCTTT.

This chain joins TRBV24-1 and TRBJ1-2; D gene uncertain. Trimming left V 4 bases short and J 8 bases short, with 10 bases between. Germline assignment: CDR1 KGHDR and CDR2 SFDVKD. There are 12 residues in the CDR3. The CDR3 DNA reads TGTGCCACCAGTGAATCCCGACTAGGCTACACCTTC. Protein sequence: CATSESRLGYTF.

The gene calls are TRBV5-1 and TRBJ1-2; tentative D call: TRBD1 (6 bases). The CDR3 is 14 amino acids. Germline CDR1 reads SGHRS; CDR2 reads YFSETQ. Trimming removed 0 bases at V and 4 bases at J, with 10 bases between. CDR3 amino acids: CASSLAVGAYGYTF. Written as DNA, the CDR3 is TGCGCCAGCAGCTTGGCCGTGGGGGCCTATGGCTACACCTTC.

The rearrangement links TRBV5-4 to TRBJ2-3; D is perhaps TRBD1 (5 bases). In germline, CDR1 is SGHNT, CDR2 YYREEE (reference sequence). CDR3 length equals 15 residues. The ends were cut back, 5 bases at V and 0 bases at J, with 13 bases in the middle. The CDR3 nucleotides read TGTGCCAGCAGACGTGACAGATCTAGCACAGATACGCAGTATTTT. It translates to CASRRDRSSTDTQYF.

Here the CDR3 DNA reads TGTGCCATCAGTGAAGTAGGAGGGGGCGGTGAAAAACTGTTTTTT. It codes for CAISEVGGGGEKLFF. The rearrangement links TRBV10-3 to TRBJ1-4, with TRBD1 matching over 7 bases. The CDR3 is made up of 15 amino acids. CDR1 ENHRY and CDR2 SYGVKD come from the germline V gene. J was trimmed by 7 bases and V by 3 bases; bases with no gene match: 8.

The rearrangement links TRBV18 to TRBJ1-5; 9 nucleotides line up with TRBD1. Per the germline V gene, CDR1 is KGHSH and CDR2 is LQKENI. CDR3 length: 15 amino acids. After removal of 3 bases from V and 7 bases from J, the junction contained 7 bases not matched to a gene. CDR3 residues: CASSPPGQGYQPQHF. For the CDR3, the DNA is TGTGCCAGCTCACCCCCGGGACAGGGATACCAGCCCCAGCATTTT.

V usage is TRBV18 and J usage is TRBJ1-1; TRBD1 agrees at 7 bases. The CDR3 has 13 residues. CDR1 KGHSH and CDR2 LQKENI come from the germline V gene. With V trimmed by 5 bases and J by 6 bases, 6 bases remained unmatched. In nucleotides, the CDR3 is TGTGCCAGCTCAAGAGACAGGGTGGCTGAAGCTTTCTTT. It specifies CASSRDRVAEAFF.

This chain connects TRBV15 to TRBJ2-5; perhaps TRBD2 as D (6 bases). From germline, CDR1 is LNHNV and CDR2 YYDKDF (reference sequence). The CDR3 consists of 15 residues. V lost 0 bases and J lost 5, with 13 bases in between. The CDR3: CATSRDNGGGETQYF. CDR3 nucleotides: TGTGCCACCAGCAGAGATAACGGGGGTGGGGAGACCCAGTACTTC.

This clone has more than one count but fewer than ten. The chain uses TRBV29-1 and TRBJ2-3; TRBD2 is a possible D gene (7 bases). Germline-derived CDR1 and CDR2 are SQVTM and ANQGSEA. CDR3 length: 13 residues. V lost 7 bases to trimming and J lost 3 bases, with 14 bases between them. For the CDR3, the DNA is TGCAGCGGGGAGGGGGGGATAACAGATACGCAGTATTTT. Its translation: CSGEGGITDTQYF.

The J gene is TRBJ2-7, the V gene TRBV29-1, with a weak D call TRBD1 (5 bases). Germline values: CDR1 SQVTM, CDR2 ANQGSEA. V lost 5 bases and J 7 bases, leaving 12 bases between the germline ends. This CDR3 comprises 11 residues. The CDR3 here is CSVSAGYEQYF. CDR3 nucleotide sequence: TGCAGCGTTTCGGCAGGGTATGAGCAGTACTTC.

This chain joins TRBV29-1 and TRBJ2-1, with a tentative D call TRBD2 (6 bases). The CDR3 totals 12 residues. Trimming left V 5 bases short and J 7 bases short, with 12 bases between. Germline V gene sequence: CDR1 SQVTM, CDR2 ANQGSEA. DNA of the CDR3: TGCAGCGTTCGGAGGGCCCAAAATGAGCAGTTCTTC. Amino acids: CSVRRAQNEQFF.